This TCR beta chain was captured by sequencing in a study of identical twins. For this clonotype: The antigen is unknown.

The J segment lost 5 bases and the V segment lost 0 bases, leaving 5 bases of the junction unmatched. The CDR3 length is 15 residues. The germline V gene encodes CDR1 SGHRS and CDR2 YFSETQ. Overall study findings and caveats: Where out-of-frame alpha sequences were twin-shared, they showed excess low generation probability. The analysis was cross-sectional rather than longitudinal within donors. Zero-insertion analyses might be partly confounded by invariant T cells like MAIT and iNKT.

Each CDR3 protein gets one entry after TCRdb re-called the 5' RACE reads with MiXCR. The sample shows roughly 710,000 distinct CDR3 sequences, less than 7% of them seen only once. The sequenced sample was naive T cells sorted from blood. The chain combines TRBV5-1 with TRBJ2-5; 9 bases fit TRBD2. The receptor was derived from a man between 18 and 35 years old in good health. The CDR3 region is CASSLAGTSKETQYF. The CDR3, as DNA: TGCGCCAGCAGCTTGGCCGGGACTAGCAAGGAGACCCAGTACTTC.